This T cell receptor beta chain was retrieved from a study of cytomegalovirus exposure and HLA in healthy donors. The study's findings and limits: The likely explanation for a cluster of highly shared sequence variants was sequencing artifact. Most TCR sequences proved rare, with some public TCRs found in many donors.

This PCR relied on a set of 60 Vbeta primers and 13 Jbeta primers. The assay was immunoSEQ multiplex PCR, and TCRdb's table has in-frame clones only and misses some. The sample shows about 160,000 clones, approximately 75% of them seen only once. The CDR3 runs 18 residues. V lost 0 bases, J lost 1 base, and 4 bases stayed unmatched. Per the germline V gene, CDR1 is LGHNA and CDR2 is YSLEER. In its sample, this clone is medium-sized. Its antigen remains unknown. The rearrangement uses TRBV4-3 and TRBJ2-2, with 11 positions matching TRBD2. Specimen: PBMCs. This receptor was taken from a man aged 50 to 59 in good health and CMV-seropositive. This CDR3 reads CASSQDFLAGGNTGELFF. In DNA, the CDR3 is TGCGCCAGCAGCCAAGATTTCCTAGCGGGGGGGAACACCGGGGAGCTGTTTTTT.